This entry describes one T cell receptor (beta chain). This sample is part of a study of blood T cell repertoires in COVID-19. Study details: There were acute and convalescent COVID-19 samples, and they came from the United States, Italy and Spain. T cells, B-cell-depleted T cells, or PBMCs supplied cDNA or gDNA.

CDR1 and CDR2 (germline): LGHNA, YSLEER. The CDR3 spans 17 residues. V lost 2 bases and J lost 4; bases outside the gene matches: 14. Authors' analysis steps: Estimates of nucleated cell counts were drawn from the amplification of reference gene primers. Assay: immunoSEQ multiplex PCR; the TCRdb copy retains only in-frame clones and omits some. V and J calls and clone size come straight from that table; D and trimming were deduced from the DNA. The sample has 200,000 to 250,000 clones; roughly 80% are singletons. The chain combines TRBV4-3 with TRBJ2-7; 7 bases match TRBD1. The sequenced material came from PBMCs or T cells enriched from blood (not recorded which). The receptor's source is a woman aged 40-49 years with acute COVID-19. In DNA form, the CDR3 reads TGCGCCAGCAGCCAATTGACAGGGATCAGTGATGGGTACGAGCAGTACTTC. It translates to CASSQLTGISDGYEQYF.